Sequencing of this TCR beta chain was carried out in a study of sequential checkpoint blockade in melanoma (dated by TCRdb to about 2019). Context from the whole study: Patients were randomized 1:1 to first-line nivolumab followed by ipilimumab (arm A) or ipilimumab followed by nivolumab (arm B). Both trial sequences were followed by maintenance nivolumab.

TCRbeta CDR3 regions were immunosequenced from genomic DNA with the immunoSEQ Assay. Prior to high-throughput sequencing, genomic DNA was amplified by bias-controlled multiplex PCR. The study's own analysis went as follows. To quantify the absolute abundance of each unique TCRbeta CDR3 region, the sequences were collapsed and filtered. Clonality, defined as 1 minus Pielou's evenness, was calculated using only productive rearrangements. A previously published method was used to identify clones with significantly greater frequencies in on-treatment samples than in baseline samples. As stored in TCRdb, this immuneACCESS dataset retains in-frame rearrangements with V and J assigned. A fraction of the clones does not appear; measured against another copy, unresolved V genes explain less than half of the discrepancy, and the remainder lacks a known reason. The V and J calls and clone size were taken over from that table, and D and trimming were inferred from the DNA. Within this sample are approximately 15,000 clones, with around 80% of them counted one time only. Roughly 10% of the sample is taken by the ten largest.

Broader findings and caveats from the paper: Larger, independent patient cohorts are needed to validate the response-prediction model that combines TCR metrics and mutation burden.

The treatment or condition label here, explained by the study, means: randomized to nivolumab then ipilimumab (arm A) or the reverse (arm B). No trial patient had received prior DNA-damaging chemotherapy. On a FACS Aria II flow cytometer, live CD3+CD8+ cells that were negative for CD19 and CD56 were sorted from thawed PBMCs. CheckMate 064, a randomized, open-label phase II trial of sequential checkpoint blockade, was the source of the samples, all of which came from patients with melanoma. Peripheral blood mononuclear cells were collected by leukapheresis, purified using Ficoll-Paque, and frozen in human serum containing roughly 9.4% DMSO. Right after sorting, the blood CD3+CD8+ cells were verified to be >95% pure, and DNA extraction followed. As regards this clone: No cognate antigen has been identified for it. Within one base of it there is no much larger clone, and no base qualities were kept.

The CDR3 spans 14 residues, from the cysteine through the phenylalanine. Just the 42-base CDR3 DNA is kept, in frame starting at base 1. CDR1 LNHDA and CDR2 SQIVND were looked up in the germline V gene (reference sequence). Unmatched junction bases come to 7, with V trimmed by 10 bases and J by 1 base. The sequenced sample was CD8+ T cells sorted from blood (inferred from file names), obtained from a patient given nivolumab and ipilimumab in sequence. This receptor was taken from a human donor with melanoma. The sequence joins TRBV19 to TRBJ1-1, and TRBD1 matches 9 of the central bases. CDR3 reads: CATRDRVRNTEAFF. The DNA sequence is given as TGTGCCACCCGGGACAGGGTAAGGAACACTGAAGCTTTCTTT.